The clone carrying this T cell receptor (beta chain) was recorded only once. This sample is part of a study of shared clonotypes between healthy human individuals. Each subset's genomic DNA was split evenly across several immunoSEQ plates. TCRdb's table, derived via immunoSEQ multiplex PCR, lists solely in-frame clones and lacks some. The table has 2 million to 2.5 million clones, 90% to 96% seen once. Each sample came from a Caucasian adult donor living in Nashville, Tennessee. CDR1 is KGHSH, CDR2 LQKENI, per germline. The CDR3 is 13 amino acids. Trimming cost V 4 bases and J 6 bases, with 10 bases left between them.

What was sequenced was naive CD4+ T cells sorted from blood. Indicated subset: CD45RA+ positively selected. The receptor was isolated from a man aged 18 to 29 in good health. The chain carries TRBV18 and TRBJ2-1; D unclear. This chain's CDR3 is CASSQVGSNEQFF. The CDR3 region has the DNA TGTGCCAGCTCACAGGTCGGAAGCAATGAGCAGTTCTTC.